This passage covers 16 T cell receptor beta chains from one sample sequenced in a study of T cells after yellow fever vaccination. MiXCR, applied by TCRdb to the 5' RACE reads, yields one record per CDR3 protein. The table lists about 160,000 distinct CDR3 sequences, over 7% of them singletons. Sequenced here: CD8+ T cells sorted from PBMCs, sampled 45 days after the yellow fever booster vaccination. These receptors came from a young man who received the YFV17D yellow fever vaccine.

The rearrangement links TRBV2 to TRBJ2-5; 9 bases align to TRBD2. V was clipped by 2 bases and J by 5 bases; unmatched bases: 6. CDR3 size: 15 residues. Per germline, CDR1 SNHLY and CDR2 FYNNEI. CDR3 nucleotides: TGTGCCAGCAGTGAATGGAGGACTAGCGAGGAGACCCAGTACTTC. It yields the protein CASSEWRTSEETQYF.

This clonotype was seen a handful of times. This chain links TRBV5-5 with TRBJ1-5; TRBD1 is a possible D gene (5 bases). Trimming pared 3 bases from V and 1 base from J, leaving 17 bases between. The CDR3 runs 17 residues. The V gene's germline CDR1 is SGHKS and CDR2 YYEKEE (reference sequence). CDR3 region: CASSSQPGVGSNQPQHF. The CDR3 nucleotides are TGTGCCAGCAGCTCCCAACCGGGGGTCGGGAGCAATCAGCCCCAGCATTTT.

For the CDR3, the DNA is TGTGCCAGCAGCTTGTCCGGGGCTTACGAGCAGTACGTC. Its translation: CASSLSGAYEQYV. V gene TRBV11-2 combines with J gene TRBJ2-7, with D perhaps TRBD1 or TRBD2 (5 bases each). V was trimmed by 3 bases and J by 4 bases, leaving 10 bases between them. The CDR3 is made up of 13 amino acids. The germline gives CDR1 SGHAT, CDR2 FQNNGV.

The chain combines TRBV3-1 with TRBJ1-1, with D hard to call. V was shortened by 0 bases and J by 10 bases, with 15 bases between the two germline ends. The CDR3 spans 14 residues. The germline gives CDR1 LGHDT, CDR2 YNNKEL (reference sequence). CDR3: CASSQDLTPRGAFF. CDR3 nucleotides: TGTGCCAGCAGCCAAGATCTCACCCCCCGGGGAGCTTTCTTT. The whole variable domain, remainder taken from reference TRBV3-1 and TRBJ1-1, is DTAVSQTPKYLVTQMGNDKSIKCEQNLGHDTMYWYKQDSKKFLKIMFSYNNKELIINETVPNRFSPKSPDKAHLNLHINSLELGDSAVYFCASSQDLTPRGAFFGQGTRLTVV.

This clonotype has only a few counts. V is TRBV9 and J is TRBJ1-1, with a weak D call TRBD1 (6 bases). This CDR3 comprises 14 residues. Germline V CDR1 and CDR2: SGDLS, YYNGEE. Trimming shortened V by 4 bases and J by 0 bases, and 10 bases separated the two germline ends. The CDR3: CASSPGHLNTEAFF. CDR3 coding DNA: TGTGCCAGCAGCCCGGGACACCTGAACACTGAAGCTTTCTTT.

V and J are TRBV5-1 and TRBJ1-1; D gene ambiguous. The CDR3 extends over 14 amino acids. The germline CDR1 and CDR2 sequences are SGHRS and YFSETQ. Between the trimmed V and J ends, which lost 4 bases and 0 bases, there was a span of 10 bases. DNA of the CDR3: TGCGCCAGCAGCATCAGACTAATGAACACTGAAGCTTTCTTT. This gives the protein CASSIRLMNTEAFF.

This clonotype was recorded a few times. The chain links TRBV3-1 to TRBJ2-1; D call uncertain. CDR3 length: 16 residues. The V and J ends lost 4 bases and 0 bases respectively, with 13 bases between them. Germline loops: CDR1 LGHDT, CDR2 YNNKEL (reference sequence). The CDR3 DNA reads TGTGCCAGCAGCCCCCGTCCGACTTACTCCTACAATGAGCAGTTCTTC. As protein: CASSPRPTYSYNEQFF.

This clonotype occurred many times. The chain combines TRBV7-9 with TRBJ2-1, with TRBD2 identical over 14 bases. Germline lookup yields CDR1 SEHNR and CDR2 FQNEAQ (reference sequence). The V gene end was trimmed by 5 bases and the J gene end by 3 bases; junction bases not matched to a gene: 6. CDR3 size: 17 residues. The CDR3 DNA follows: TGTGCCAGCAGCCCCGGGACTAGCGGGGGTCTCTACAATGAGCAGTTCTTC. Protein: CASSPGTSGGLYNEQFF.

A few counts support this clonotype. CDR3 residues: CASSFGLGETQYF. For the CDR3, the DNA is TGTGCCAGCAGCTTCGGACTGGGAGAGACCCAGTACTTC. The V and J genes are TRBV7-6 and TRBJ2-5; possibly TRBD2 for D (5 bases). CDR1 and CDR2 from the germline V gene are SGHVS and FNYEAQ. The CDR3 totals 13 residues. V lost 3 bases and J 4 bases, leaving 9 bases between the germline ends.

The sample holds many counts of this clonotype. This chain uses TRBV6-2 or TRBV6-3 with TRBJ2-7, with D possibly being TRBD2 (5 bases). This CDR3 comprises 16 residues. Trimming took 5 bases from V and 0 from J, leaving 17 bases between them. CDR1 is MNHEY, CDR2 SVGEGT, per germline. This CDR3 reads CASSLPVSGDSYEQYF. In nucleotides, the CDR3 is TGTGCCAGCAGTCTTCCGGTCAGCGGTGACTCCTACGAGCAGTACTTC.

This clonotype has a count of ten or more. V gene TRBV9 combines with J gene TRBJ1-1, with TRBD1 as a possible D gene (5 bases). Between the trimmed V and J ends, which lost 0 bases and 7 bases, there was a span of 7 bases. The CDR3 covers 12 residues. From germline, CDR1 is SGDLS and CDR2 YYNGEE. This CDR3 is CASSVGGGEAFF. The CDR3 nucleotides read TGTGCCAGCAGCGTAGGGGGGGGTGAAGCTTTCTTT. Looking up the rest from reference TRBV9 and TRBJ1-1 gives the full variable domain: DSGVTQTPKHLITATGQRVTLRCSPRSGDLSVYWYQQSLDQGLQFLIQYYNGEERAKGNILERFSAQQFPDLHSELNLSSLELGDSALYFCASSVGGGEAFFGQGTRLTVV.

In this sample, this clonotype turned up a few times. This sequence joins TRBV21-1 and TRBJ1-6; the D call in the table, TRBD1, was not verified against the DNA. TRBV21-1 is a pseudogene locus. This CDR3 is built from 14 residues. The CDR3 DNA reads as TGTGCCAGCAGCATCACAGGGCACCATTCACCCCTCCACTTT. Protein: CASSITGHHSPLHF.

Ten or more counts support this clonotype. This chain joins TRBV4-1 and TRBJ2-7; D not certain. CDR1 is MGHRA, CDR2 YSYEKL, per germline. The CDR3 totals 14 residues. V lost 0 bases and J 2 bases, leaving 8 bases between the germline ends. The DNA for the CDR3 is TGCGCCAGCAGCCAAGAAGTCAAGGCCTACGAGCAGTACTTC. Its translation is CASSQEVKAYEQYF.

This clonotype was counted many times. The rearrangement links TRBV30 to TRBJ1-5; the match to TRBD1 covers 7 bases. Germline V CDR1 and CDR2: GTSNPN, SVGIG (reference sequence). CDR3 length: 14 amino acids. The trim removed 3 bases at V and 6 bases at J, leaving 8 bases unmatched. As DNA, the CDR3 is TGTGCCTGGAGGAACGACAGGGCGGGTCAGCCCCAGCATTTT. Encoded protein: CAWRNDRAGQPQHF.

This clonotype was counted between two and nine times. This chain links TRBV7-9 with TRBJ1-2; 10 bases map to TRBD1. This CDR3 has 15 amino acids. After removal of 4 bases from V and 5 bases from J, the junction contained 7 bases not matched to a gene. CDR1 is SEHNR and CDR2 is FQNEAQ in the germline V gene (reference sequence). The CDR3 nucleotides read TGTGCCAGCAGCTACCGGGACAGGGGTGCTTATGGCTACACCTTC. It yields the protein CASSYRDRGAYGYTF. Full variable domain (rest looked up from reference TRBV7-9 and TRBJ1-2): DTGVSQNPRHKITKRGQNVTFRCDPISEHNRLYWYRQTLGQGPEFLTYFQNEAQLEKSRLLSDRFSAERPKGSFSTLEIQRTEQGDSAMYLCASSYRDRGAYGYTFGSGTRLTVV.

This clonotype turned up a few times. This chain uses TRBV29-1 with TRBJ1-5; 7 bases map to TRBD1. The junction had 4 bases not matched to a gene; V was cut back by 7 bases and J by 4 bases. From germline, CDR1 is SQVTM and CDR2 ANQGSEA. CDR3 length: 12 residues. CDR3 amino acids: CSGGDSNQPQHF. For the CDR3, the DNA is TGCAGCGGAGGGGACAGTAATCAGCCCCAGCATTTT.